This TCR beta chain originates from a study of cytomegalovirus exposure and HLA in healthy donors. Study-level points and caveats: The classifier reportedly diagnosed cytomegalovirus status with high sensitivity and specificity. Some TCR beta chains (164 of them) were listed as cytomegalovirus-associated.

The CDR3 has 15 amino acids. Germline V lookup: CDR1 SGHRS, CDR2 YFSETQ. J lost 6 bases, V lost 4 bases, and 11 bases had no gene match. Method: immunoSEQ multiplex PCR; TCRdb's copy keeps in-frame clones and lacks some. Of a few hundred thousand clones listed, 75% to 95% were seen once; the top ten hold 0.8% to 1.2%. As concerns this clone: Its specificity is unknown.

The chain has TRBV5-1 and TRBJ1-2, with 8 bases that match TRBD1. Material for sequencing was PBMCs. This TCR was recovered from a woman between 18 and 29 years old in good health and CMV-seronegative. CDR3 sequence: CASSPQGAIVDGYTF. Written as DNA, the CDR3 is TGCGCCAGCAGCCCCCAGGGGGCGATAGTTGATGGCTACACCTTC.